Presented here are 15 T cell receptor beta chains from one specimen sequenced in a study of long-term antiretroviral therapy in people with HIV. Investigators performed immunoSEQ version v3.0 at survey level. The assay was immunoSEQ multiplex PCR, and TCRdb's table has in-frame clones only and misses some. The sample includes 34,000 or so clones, over 70% of them seen just once. The material sequenced was unsorted PBMCs, taken 0.6 years after starting antiretroviral therapy. Receptor source: a man aged 18-30 years with HIV.

This clone showed up just once. The chain carries TRBV7-2 and TRBJ2-2; TRBD1 might be the D (6 bases). The CDR3 runs to 14 residues. Trimming took off 4 bases at V and 1 base at J, with 7 bases between the two ends. Germline CDR1 is SGHTA and CDR2 is FQGNSA. For the CDR3, the DNA is TGTGCCAGCAGCTCGGGACAGAACACCGGGGAGCTGTTTTTT. This gives the protein CASSSGQNTGELFF. The variable domain in full, completed from reference TRBV7-2 and TRBJ2-2, reads GAGVSQSPSNKVTEKGKDVELRCDPISGHTALYWYRQSLGQGLEFLIYFQGNSAPDKSGLPSDRFSAERTGGSVSTLTIQRTQQEDSAVYLCASSSGQNTGELFFGEGSRLTVL.

The CDR3 spells CSVGDGYEQYF. Written as DNA, the CDR3 is TGCAGCGTTGGAGACGGCTACGAGCAGTACTTC. The chain recombines TRBV29-1 with TRBJ2-7; D is unclear. In germline, CDR1 is SQVTM, CDR2 ANQGSEA. The CDR3 is 11 amino acids. The V gene lost 4 bases and the J gene lost 3 bases, with 7 bases spanning the gap.

The rearrangement uses TRBV19 and TRBJ2-1, with TRBD1 matching 8 bases. The germline CDR1 and CDR2 sequences are LNHDA and SQIVND (reference sequence). With V trimmed by 3 bases and J by 7 bases, 8 bases remained unmatched. This CDR3 comprises 15 residues. CDR3 sequence: CASSMWEYRGNEQFF. The CDR3 DNA is TGTGCCAGTAGTATGTGGGAATACAGGGGGAATGAGCAGTTCTTC.

The chain combines TRBV6-6 with TRBJ2-7; TRBD2 is a possible D gene (5 bases). With 1 base removed from V and 5 bases from J, the gap between germline ends came to 9 bases. Germline CDR1 MNHNY, CDR2 SVGAGI (reference sequence). The CDR3 has 13 residues. CDR3 region: CASSYYEGNEQYF. In nucleotides, the CDR3 is TGTGCCAGCAGTTACTATGAGGGTAACGAGCAGTACTTC.

The chain combines TRBV7-2 with TRBJ1-2; 8 nucleotides align to TRBD1. The CDR3 runs 14 residues. Germline assignment: CDR1 SGHTA and CDR2 FQGNSA. V gave up 6 bases and J gave up 4 bases; unmatched junction bases: 7. CDR3 sequence: CASRSAGGSYGYTF. DNA for the CDR3: TGTGCCAGCAGATCTGCAGGGGGCAGCTATGGCTACACCTTC.

Here the CDR3 DNA reads TGTGCCAGCAGGGGCACGACAGGGTCGCGAGAAAAACTGTTTTTT. This sequence encodes CASRGTTGSREKLFF. J is TRBJ1-4 and V is TRBV25-1; TRBD1 aligns across 7 bases. Germline V gene data show CDR1 as MGHDK and CDR2 as SYGVNS. The CDR3 is 15 amino acids. The V and J ends lost 6 bases and 8 bases, in that order; junction bases with no gene match: 12.

The sample holds a few counts of this clone. V gene TRBV6-1 combines with J gene TRBJ2-7, with 7 nucleotides matching TRBD2. CDR3 length: 13 amino acids. J was trimmed by 6 bases and V by 8 bases; bases with no gene match: 10. Germline assignment: CDR1 MNHNS and CDR2 SASEGT. The CDR3 here is CASRGGTGSEQYF. As DNA, the CDR3 is TGTGCCAGCCGGGGAGGGACCGGGAGCGAGCAGTACTTC.

The genes are TRBV18 and TRBJ2-1, with 8 bases fitting TRBD2. The germline V gene encodes CDR1 KGHSH and CDR2 LQKENI. V lost 2 bases and J lost 3; bases outside the gene matches: 12. The CDR3 spans 18 residues. CDR3 sequence reads: CASSPYASGLSFYNEQFF. Written as DNA, the CDR3 is TGTGCCAGCTCACCATATGCTAGCGGGCTGAGCTTCTACAATGAGCAGTTCTTC.

This clone was detected only a few times. The chain carries TRBV1 and TRBJ1-1; the D call in the table, TRBD1, was not verified against the DNA. TRBV1 is given as a pseudogene. The CDR3 sequence is 15 residues long. This chain's CDR3 is CTSTLRDSMNTEAFF. As DNA, the CDR3 is TGCACCAGCACTCTAAGGGACAGTATGAACACTGAAGCTTTCTTT.

V gene TRBV6-6 combines with J gene TRBJ2-7; D is unresolved. Trimming cost V 2 bases and J 2 bases, with 7 bases left between them. The germline V gene has CDR1 MNHNY and CDR2 SVGAGI (reference sequence). This CDR3 has 13 amino acids. The CDR3 spells CASSYSWAYEQYF. DNA of the CDR3: TGTGCCAGCAGTTACAGCTGGGCCTACGAGCAGTACTTC.

The chain has TRBV5-4 and TRBJ2-7; D is uncertain. CDR1 is SGHNT, CDR2 YYREEE, per germline (reference sequence). The CDR3 length is 15 residues. V lost 5 bases to trimming and J lost 1 base, with 16 bases between them. CDR3 sequence reads: CASSVGFRASYEQYF. The CDR3 DNA reads TGTGCCAGCAGTGTGGGATTCCGGGCATCCTACGAGCAGTACTTC.

Note on this clone: A junction boundary mismatches the germline segment, possibly from a read error. The chain recombines TRBV5-1 with TRBJ2-3; possible D gene TRBD2, 6 bases. The CDR3 length is 14 residues. The V gene's germline CDR1 is SGHRS and CDR2 YFSETQ. DNA for the CDR3: TGTGCCAGCAGCTTGGGACTTAGGGGAGATACGCAGTATTTT. It specifies CASSLGLRGDTQYF.

This chain links TRBV6-1 with TRBJ2-1, with D possibly matching TRBD2 (6 bases). Germline CDR1 and CDR2: MNHNS and SASEGT. CDR3 length: 15 amino acids. With 5 bases removed from V and 0 bases from J, the gap between germline ends came to 11 bases. This CDR3 reads CASSRDFNSYNEQFF. CDR3 in DNA: TGTGCCAGCAGTAGGGACTTTAACTCCTACAATGAGCAGTTCTTC.

The chain uses TRBV27 and TRBJ2-5; 12 bases line up with TRBD2. The germline V gene has CDR1 MNHEY and CDR2 SMNVEV (reference sequence). The CDR3 loop spans 17 amino acids. J gave up 4 bases and V 6 bases, and 12 bases lay outside the gene matches. Written as DNA, the CDR3 is TGTGCCAGCAGCGAATTTGGACTAGCGGGATTTGGAGAGACCCAGTACTTC. The encoded protein is CASSEFGLAGFGETQYF.

The chain employs TRBV11-3 and TRBJ2-1; D is undetermined. Trimming removed 5 bases from V and 12 bases from J, with 23 bases in between. Germline CDR1 reads SGHNT; CDR2 reads YENEEA. The CDR3 sequence is 15 residues long. CDR3 nucleotides: TGTGCCAGCAGCCCGTCGTCCGGTGCTTTAATCGGGCAGTTCTTC. Residues: CASSPSSGALIGQFF.